These 2 T cell receptor beta chains were all obtained from the same sample, sequenced in a study of blood T cell repertoires in COVID-19. Produced via immunoSEQ multiplex PCR; TCRdb's table is partial and in-frame only. The data contain roughly 81,000 clones, 90% to 95% of them singletons. Source material: peripheral blood. The receptor set was obtained from a woman aged 50 to 60 in a cohort sampled during active COVID-19.

The V gene is TRBV7-9, the J gene TRBJ2-1, with a tentative D call TRBD2 (5 bases). The CDR3 loop spans 14 amino acids. Deletions cut 4 bases from V and 3 bases from J, with 10 bases between. Germline-derived CDR1 and CDR2 are SEHNR and FQNEAQ (reference sequence). CDR3 loop: CASSSGKSYNEQFF. The CDR3 DNA follows: TGTGCCAGCAGCTCGGGGAAGAGCTACAATGAGCAGTTCTTC.

This sequence joins TRBV29-1 and TRBJ2-7; 12 nucleotides agree with TRBD1. The CDR3 has 15 residues. Germline V lookup: CDR1 SQVTM, CDR2 ANQGSEA. V gave up 5 bases and J gave up 1 base; unmatched junction bases: 6. The CDR3, as DNA: TGCAGCGTTCAAGGGACAGGGGGCAGGTCCTACGAGCAGTACTTC. It specifies CSVQGTGGRSYEQYF.